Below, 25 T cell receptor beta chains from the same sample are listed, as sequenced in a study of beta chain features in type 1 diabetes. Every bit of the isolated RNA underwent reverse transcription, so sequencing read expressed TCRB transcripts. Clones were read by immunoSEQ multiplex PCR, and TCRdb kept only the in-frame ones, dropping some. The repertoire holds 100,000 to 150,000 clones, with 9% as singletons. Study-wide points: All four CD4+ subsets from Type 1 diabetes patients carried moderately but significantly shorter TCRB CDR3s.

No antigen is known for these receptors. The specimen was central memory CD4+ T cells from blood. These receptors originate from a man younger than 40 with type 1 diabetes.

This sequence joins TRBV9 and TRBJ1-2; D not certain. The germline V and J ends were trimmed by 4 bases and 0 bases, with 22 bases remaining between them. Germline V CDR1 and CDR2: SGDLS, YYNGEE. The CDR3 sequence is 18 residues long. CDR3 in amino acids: CASSPLGGSATTNYGYTF. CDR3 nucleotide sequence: TGTGCCAGCAGCCCCCTCGGCGGTTCAGCGACTACTAACTATGGCTACACCTTC.

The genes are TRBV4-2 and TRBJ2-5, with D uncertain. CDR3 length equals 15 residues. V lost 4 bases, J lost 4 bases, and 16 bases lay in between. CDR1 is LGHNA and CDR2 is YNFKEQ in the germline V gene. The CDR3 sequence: CASSPDGRPGETQYF. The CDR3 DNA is TGTGCCAGCAGCCCGGATGGTCGTCCGGGAGAGACCCAGTACTTC.

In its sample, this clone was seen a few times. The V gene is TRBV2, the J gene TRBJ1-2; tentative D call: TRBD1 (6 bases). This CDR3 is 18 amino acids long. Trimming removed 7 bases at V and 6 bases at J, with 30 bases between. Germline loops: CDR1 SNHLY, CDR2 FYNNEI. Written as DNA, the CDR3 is TGTGCCAGCACAAATTACCCGCGAGGGTTGGGGGCCAGGGATGGCTACACCTTC. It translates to CASTNYPRGLGARDGYTF. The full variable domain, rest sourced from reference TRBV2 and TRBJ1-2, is EPEVTQTPSHQVTQMGQEVILRCVPISNHLYFYWYRQILGQKVEFLVSFYNNEISEKSEIFDDQFSVERPDGSNFTLKIRSTKLEDSAMYFCASTNYPRGLGARDGYTFGSGTRLTVV.

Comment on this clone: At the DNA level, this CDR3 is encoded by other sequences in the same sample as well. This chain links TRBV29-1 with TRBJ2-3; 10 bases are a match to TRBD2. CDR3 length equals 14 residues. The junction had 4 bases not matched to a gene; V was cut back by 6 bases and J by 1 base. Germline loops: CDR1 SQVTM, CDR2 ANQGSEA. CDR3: CSVDLAGGTDTQYF. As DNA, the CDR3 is TGCAGCGTCGATCTAGCGGGGGGCACAGATACGCAGTATTTT.

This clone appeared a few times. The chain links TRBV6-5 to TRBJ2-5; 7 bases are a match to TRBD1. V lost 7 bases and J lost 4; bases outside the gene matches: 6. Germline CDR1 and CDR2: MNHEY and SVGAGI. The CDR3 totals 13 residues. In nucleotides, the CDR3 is TGTGCCAGCACACCGACAGGGAGAGAGACCCAGTACTTC. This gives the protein CASTPTGRETQYF.

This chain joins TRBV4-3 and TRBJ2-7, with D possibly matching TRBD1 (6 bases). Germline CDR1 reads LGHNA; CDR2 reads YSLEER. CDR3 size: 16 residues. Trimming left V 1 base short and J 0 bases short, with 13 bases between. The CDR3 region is CASSQASGVPSYEQYF. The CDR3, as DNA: TGCGCCAGCAGCCAAGCCTCAGGGGTCCCCTCCTACGAGCAGTACTTC.

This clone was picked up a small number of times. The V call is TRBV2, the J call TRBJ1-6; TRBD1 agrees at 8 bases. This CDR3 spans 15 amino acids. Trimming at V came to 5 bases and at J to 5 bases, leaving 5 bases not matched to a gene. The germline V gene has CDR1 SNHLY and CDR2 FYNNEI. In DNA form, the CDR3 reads TGTGCCAGCAGTCAGGACAGGGTGAATAATTCACCCCTCCACTTT. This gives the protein CASSQDRVNNSPLHF.

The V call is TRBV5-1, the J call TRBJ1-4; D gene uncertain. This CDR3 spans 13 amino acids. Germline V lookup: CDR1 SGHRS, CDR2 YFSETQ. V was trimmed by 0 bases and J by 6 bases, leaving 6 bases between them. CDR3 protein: CASSLGSDEKLFF. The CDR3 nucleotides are TGCGCCAGCAGCTTGGGTTCCGATGAAAAACTGTTTTTT. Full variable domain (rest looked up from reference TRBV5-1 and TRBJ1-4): KAGVTQTPRYLIKTRGQQVTLSCSPISGHRSVSWYQQTPGQGLQFLFEYFSETQRNKGNFPGRFSGRQFSNSRSEMNVSTLELGDSALYLCASSLGSDEKLFFGSGTQLSVL.

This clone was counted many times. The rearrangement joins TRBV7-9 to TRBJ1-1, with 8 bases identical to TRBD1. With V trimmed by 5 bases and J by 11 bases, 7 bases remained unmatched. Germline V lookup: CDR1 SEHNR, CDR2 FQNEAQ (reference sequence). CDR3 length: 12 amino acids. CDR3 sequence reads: CASSVRGLRAFF. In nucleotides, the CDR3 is TGTGCCAGCAGCGTCAGGGGGCTTCGGGCTTTCTTT.

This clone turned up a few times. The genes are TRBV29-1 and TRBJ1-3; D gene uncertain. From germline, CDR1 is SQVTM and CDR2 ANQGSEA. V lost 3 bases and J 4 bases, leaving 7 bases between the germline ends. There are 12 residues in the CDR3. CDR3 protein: CSVETTGNTIYF. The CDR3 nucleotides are TGCAGCGTTGAGACTACAGGAAACACCATATATTTT.

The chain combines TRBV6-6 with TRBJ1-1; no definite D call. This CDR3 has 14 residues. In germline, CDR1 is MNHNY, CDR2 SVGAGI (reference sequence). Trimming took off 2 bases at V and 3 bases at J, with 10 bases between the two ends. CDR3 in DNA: TGTGCCAGCAGTTACAGCTCCGGGGACACTGAAGCTTTCTTT. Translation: CASSYSSGDTEAFF.

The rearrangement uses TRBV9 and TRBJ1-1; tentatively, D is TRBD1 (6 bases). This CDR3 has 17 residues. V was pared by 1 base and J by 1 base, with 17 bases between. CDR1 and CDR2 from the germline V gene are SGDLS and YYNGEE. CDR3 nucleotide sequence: TGTGCCAGCAGCGTACCACTAACTAGGGGACAGAACACTGAAGCTTTCTTT. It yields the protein CASSVPLTRGQNTEAFF.

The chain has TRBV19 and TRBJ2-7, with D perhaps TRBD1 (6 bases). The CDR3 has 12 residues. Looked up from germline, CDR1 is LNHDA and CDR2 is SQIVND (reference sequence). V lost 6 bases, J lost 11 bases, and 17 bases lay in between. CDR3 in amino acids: CASRNDTGYEYF. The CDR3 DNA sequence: TGTGCCAGTAGAAACGATACAGGGTACGAGTACTTC.

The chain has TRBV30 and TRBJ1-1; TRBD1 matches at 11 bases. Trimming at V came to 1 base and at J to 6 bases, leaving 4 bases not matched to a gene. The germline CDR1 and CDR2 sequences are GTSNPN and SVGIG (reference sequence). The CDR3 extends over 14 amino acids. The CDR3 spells CAWSAGQGAAEAFF. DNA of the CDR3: TGTGCCTGGAGTGCCGGACAGGGGGCGGCTGAAGCTTTCTTT.

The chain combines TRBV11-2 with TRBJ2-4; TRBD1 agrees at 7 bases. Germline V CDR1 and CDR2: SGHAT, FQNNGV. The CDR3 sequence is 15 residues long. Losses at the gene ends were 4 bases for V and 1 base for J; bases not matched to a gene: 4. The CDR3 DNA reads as TGTGCCAGCAGCTCGACGACAGGGGCCAAAAACATTCAGTACTTC. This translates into CASSSTTGAKNIQYF.

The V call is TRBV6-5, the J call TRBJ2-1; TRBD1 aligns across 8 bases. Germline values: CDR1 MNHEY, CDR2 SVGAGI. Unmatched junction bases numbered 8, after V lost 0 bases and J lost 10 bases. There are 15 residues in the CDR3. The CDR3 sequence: CASSYSTDRGREQFF. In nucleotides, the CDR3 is TGTGCCAGCAGTTACTCCACTGACAGGGGACGAGAGCAGTTCTTC.

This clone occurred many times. The CDR3 loop is CASSQDPGANYEQYF. DNA for the CDR3: TGCGCCAGCAGCCAAGATCCCGGTGCGAACTACGAGCAGTACTTC. This chain uses TRBV4-3 with TRBJ2-7, with no clear D. The germline V gene encodes CDR1 LGHNA and CDR2 YSLEER. V was pared by 0 bases and J by 3 bases, with 12 bases between. CDR3 length equals 15 residues.

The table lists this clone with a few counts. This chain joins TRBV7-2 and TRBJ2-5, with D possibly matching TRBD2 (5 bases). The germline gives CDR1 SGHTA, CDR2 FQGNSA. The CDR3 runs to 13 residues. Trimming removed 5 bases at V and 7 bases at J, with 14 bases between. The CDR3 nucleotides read TGTGCCAGCAGCCCCGGAGGCTCGGGGACCCAGTACTTC. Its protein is CASSPGGSGTQYF.

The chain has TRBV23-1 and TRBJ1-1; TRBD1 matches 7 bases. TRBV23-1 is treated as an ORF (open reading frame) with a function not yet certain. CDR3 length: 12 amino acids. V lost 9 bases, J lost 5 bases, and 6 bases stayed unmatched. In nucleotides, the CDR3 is TGCGCCAGACTCAGGGGGAGAACTGAAGCTTTCTTT. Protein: CARLRGRTEAFF.

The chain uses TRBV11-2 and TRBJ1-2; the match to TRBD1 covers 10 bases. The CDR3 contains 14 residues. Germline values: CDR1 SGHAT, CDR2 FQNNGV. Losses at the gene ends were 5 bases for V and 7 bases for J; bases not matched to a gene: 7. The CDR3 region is CASSPGQGGPGYTF. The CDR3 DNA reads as TGTGCCAGCAGCCCCGGACAGGGGGGGCCTGGCTACACCTTC.

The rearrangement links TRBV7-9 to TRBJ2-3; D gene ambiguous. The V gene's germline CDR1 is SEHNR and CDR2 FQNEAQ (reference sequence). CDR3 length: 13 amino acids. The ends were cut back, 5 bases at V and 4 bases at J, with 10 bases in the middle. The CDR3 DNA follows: TGTGCCAGCAGCCCCTCCGGTTCAGATACGCAGTATTTT. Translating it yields CASSPSGSDTQYF.

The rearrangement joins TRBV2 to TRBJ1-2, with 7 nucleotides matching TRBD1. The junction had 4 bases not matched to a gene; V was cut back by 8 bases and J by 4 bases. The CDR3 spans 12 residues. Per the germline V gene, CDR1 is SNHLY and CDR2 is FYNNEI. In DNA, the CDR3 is TGTGCCAGCGATAGGACAGGCTATGGCTACACCTTC. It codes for CASDRTGYGYTF. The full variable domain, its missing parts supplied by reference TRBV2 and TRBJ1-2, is EPEVTQTPSHQVTQMGQEVILRCVPISNHLYFYWYRQILGQKVEFLVSFYNNEISEKSEIFDDQFSVERPDGSNFTLKIRSTKLEDSAMYFCASDRTGYGYTFGSGTRLTVV.

CDR3 nucleotides: TGTGCCAGCAGCAAGACCGGGACAGGGTCCTACGAGCAGTACTTC. It yields the protein CASSKTGTGSYEQYF. The J gene is TRBJ2-7, the V gene TRBV5-4, with 9 bases aligning to TRBD1. The CDR3 is 15 amino acids. Germline V CDR1 and CDR2: SGHNT, YYREEE (reference sequence). The V gene end was trimmed by 4 bases and the J gene end by 1 base; junction bases not matched to a gene: 6.

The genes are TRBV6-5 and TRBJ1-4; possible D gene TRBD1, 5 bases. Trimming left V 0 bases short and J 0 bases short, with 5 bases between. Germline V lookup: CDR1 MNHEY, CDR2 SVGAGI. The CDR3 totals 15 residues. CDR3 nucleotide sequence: TGTGCCAGCAGTTACTCGACAGCAACTAATGAAAAACTGTTTTTT. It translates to CASSYSTATNEKLFF.

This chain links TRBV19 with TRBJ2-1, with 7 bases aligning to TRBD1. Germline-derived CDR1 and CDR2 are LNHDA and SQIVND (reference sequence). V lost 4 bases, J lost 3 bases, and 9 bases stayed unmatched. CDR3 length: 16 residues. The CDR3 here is CASSTRDRGYYNEQFF. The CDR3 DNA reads TGTGCCAGTAGTACCCGGGACAGAGGATACTACAATGAGCAGTTCTTC. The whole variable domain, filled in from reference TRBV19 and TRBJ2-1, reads DGGITQSPKYLFRKEGQNVTLSCEQNLNHDAMYWYRQDPGQGLRLIYYSQIVNDFQKGDIAEGYSVSREKKESFPLTVTSAQKNPTAFYLCASSTRDRGYYNEQFFGPGTRLTVL.